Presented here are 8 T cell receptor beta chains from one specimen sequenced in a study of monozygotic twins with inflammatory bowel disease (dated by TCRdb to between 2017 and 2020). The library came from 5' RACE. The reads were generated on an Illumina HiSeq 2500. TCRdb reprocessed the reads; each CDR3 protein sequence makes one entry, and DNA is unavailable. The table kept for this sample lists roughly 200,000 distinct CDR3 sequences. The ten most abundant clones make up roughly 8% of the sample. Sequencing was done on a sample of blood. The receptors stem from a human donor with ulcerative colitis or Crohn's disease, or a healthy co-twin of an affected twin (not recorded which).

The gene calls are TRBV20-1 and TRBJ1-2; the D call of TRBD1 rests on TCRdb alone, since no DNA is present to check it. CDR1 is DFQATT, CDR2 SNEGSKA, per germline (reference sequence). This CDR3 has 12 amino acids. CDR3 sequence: CSAPLGVAGYTF.

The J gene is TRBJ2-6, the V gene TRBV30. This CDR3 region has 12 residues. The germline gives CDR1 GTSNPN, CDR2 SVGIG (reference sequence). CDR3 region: CAWHSGANVLTF.

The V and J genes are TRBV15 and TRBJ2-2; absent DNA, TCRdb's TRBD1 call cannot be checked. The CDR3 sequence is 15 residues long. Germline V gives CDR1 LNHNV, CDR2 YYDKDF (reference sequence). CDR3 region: CATSRLPGGGGELFF.

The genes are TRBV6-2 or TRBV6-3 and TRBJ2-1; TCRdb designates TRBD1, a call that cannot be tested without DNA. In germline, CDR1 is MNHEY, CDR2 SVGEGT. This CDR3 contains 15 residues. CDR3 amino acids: CASSYWDREGNEQFF.

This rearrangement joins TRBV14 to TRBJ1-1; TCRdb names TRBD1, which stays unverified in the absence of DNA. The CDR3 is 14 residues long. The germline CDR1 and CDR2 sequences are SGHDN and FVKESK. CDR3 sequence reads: CASSQQGAGTEAFF.

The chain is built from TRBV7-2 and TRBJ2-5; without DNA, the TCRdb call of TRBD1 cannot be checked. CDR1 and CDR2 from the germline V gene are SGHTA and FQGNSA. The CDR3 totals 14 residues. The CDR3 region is CASSLRGQGETQYF.

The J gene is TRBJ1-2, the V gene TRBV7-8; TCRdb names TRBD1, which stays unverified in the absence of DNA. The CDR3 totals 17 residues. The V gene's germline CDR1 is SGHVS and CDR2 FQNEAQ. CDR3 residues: CASSLGRTGYFFGGYTF.

CDR3 loop: CASNSGRPENTEAFF. V and J are TRBV4-3 and TRBJ1-1. Germline values: CDR1 LGHNA, CDR2 YSLEER. This CDR3 contains 15 residues.